In its sample, the clone carrying this TCR beta chain was seen many times. This sample was included in a study of patients and donors after allogeneic stem cell transplantation. TCRdb reanalysed the RT-PCR reads using MiXCR and keeps one entry per CDR3 protein. This repertoire shows roughly 880,000 distinct CDR3 sequences, 18% found once; its top ten account for 6%. Trimming removed 0 bases at V and 2 bases at J, with 11 bases between. The CDR3 length is 15 residues. Germline CDR1 SGHRS, CDR2 YFSETQ. Specimen: blood, either unsorted or a sorted T cell fraction (not recorded which). This TCR was recovered from a human donor who was either an allogeneic HSCT recipient or a stem cell or donor lymphocyte infusion donor (not recorded which). It is not recorded whose cells these are; they may come from a transplant donor. This chain joins TRBV5-1 and TRBJ1-1; D not resolved. The CDR3 sequence is CASSLAVGINTEAFF. CDR3 DNA: TGCGCCAGCAGCTTGGCCGTGGGTATTAACACTGAAGCTTTCTTT.